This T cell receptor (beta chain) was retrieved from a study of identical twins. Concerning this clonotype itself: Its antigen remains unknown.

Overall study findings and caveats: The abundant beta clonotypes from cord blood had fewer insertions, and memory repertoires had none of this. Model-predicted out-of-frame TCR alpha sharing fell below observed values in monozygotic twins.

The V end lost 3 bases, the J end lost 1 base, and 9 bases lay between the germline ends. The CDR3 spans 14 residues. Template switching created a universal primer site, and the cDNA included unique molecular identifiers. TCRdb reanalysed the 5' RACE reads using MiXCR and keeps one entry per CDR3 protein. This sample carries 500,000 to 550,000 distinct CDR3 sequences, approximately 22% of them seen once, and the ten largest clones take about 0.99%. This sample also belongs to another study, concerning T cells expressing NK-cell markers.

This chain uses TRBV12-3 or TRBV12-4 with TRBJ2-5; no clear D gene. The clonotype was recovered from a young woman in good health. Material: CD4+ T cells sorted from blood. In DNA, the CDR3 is TGTGCCAGCAGTTTGTTTCCCACCCAAGAGACCCAGTACTTC. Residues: CASSLFPTQETQYF.